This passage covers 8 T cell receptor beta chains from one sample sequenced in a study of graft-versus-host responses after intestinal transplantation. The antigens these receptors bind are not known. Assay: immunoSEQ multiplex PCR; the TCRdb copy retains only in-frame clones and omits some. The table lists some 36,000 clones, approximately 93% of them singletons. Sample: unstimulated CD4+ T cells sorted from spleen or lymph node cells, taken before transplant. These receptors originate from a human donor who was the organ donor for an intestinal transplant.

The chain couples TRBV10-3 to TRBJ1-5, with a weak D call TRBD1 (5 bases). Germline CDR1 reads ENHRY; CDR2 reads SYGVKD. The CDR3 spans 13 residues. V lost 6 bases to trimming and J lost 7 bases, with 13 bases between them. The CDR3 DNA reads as TGTGCCATCAGGGAATCCCGGGGCCAGCCCCAGCATTTT. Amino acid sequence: CAIRESRGQPQHF.

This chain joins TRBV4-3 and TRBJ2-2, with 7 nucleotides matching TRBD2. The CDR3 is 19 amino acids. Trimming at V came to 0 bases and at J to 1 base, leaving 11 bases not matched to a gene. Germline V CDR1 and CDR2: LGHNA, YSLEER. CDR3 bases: TGCGCCAGCAGCCAAGATTTTCCAAGATCGGGGGGGAACACCGGGGAGCTGTTTTTT. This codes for CASSQDFPRSGGNTGELFF.

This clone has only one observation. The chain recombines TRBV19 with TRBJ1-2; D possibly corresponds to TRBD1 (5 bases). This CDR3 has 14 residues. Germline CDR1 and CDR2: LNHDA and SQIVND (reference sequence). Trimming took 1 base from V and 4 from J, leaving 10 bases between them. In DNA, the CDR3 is TGTGCCAGTAGTATAGTCGGCGACAGCTATGGCTACACCTTC. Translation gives CASSIVGDSYGYTF.

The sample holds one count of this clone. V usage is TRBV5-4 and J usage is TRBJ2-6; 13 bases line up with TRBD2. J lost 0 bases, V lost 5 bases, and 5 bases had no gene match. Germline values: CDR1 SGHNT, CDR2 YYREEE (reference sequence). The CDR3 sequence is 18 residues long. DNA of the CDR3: TGTGCCAGCAGTTCCGGGACTAGCGGGATCTCTGGGGCCAACGTCCTGACTTTC. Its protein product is CASSSGTSGISGANVLTF. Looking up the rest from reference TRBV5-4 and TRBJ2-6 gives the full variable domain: ETGVTQSPTHLIKTRGQQVTLRCSSQSGHNTVSWYQQALGQGPQFIFQYYREEENGRGNFPPRFSGLQFPNYSSELNVNALELDDSALYLCASSSGTSGISGANVLTFGAGSRLTVL.

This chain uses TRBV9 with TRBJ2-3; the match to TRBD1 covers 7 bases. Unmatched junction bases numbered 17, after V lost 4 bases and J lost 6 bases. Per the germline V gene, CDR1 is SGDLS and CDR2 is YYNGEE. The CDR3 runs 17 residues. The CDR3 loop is CASSTRQGRGEADTQYF. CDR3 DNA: TGTGCCAGCAGCACCCGACAGGGCCGGGGAGAGGCGGATACGCAGTATTTT.

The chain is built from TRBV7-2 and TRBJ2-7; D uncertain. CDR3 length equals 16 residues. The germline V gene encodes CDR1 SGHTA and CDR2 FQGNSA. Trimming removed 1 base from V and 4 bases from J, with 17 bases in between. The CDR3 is CASSLVAHTLLYEQYF. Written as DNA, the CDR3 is TGTGCCAGCAGCTTAGTGGCCCACACCCTGCTTTACGAGCAGTACTTC.

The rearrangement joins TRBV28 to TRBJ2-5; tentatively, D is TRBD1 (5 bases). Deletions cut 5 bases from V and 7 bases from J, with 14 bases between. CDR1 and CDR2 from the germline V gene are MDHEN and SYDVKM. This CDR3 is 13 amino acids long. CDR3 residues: CASSPTGFGTQYF. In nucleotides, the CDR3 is TGTGCCAGCAGTCCAACAGGCTTCGGGACCCAGTACTTC.

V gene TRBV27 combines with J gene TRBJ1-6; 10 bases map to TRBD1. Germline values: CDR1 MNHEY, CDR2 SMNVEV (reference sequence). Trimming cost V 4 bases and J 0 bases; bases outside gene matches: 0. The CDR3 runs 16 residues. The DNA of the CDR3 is TGTGCCAGCAGTTGGACAGGGGGCTCCTATAATTCACCCCTCCACTTT. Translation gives CASSWTGGSYNSPLHF.